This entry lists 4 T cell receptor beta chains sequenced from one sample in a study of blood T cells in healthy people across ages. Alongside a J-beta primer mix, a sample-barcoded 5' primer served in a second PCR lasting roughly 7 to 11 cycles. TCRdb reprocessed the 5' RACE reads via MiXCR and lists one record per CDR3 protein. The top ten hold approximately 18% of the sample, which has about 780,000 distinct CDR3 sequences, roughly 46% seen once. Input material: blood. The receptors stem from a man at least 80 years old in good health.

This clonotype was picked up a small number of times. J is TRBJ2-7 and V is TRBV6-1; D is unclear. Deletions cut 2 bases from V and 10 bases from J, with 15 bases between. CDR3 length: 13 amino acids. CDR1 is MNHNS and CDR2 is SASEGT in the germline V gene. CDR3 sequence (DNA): TGTGCCAGCAGTGAATTGATCGGGCAAGCCCAGTACTTC. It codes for CASSELIGQAQYF.

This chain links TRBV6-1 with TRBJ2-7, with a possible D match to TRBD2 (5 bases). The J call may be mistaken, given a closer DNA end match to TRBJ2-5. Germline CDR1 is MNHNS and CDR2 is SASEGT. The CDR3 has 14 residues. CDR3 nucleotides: TGTGCCAGCAAGTTCATGGACTCCGGGGAGACCCAGTACTTC. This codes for CASKFMDSGETQYF.

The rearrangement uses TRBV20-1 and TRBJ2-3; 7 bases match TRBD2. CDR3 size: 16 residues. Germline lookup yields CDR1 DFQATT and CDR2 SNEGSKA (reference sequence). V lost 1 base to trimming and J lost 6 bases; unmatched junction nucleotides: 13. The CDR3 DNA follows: TGCAGTGCTAGAGGCCCCTTTGGAGCGGGGAAGGATACGCAGTATTTT. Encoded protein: CSARGPFGAGKDTQYF.

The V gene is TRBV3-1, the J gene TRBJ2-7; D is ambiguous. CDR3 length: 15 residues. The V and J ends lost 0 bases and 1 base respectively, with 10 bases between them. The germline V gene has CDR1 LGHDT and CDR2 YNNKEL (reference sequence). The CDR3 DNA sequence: TGTGCCAGCAGCCAAGAGCCGGTCGGTTCCTACGAGCAGTACTTC. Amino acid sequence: CASSQEPVGSYEQYF.